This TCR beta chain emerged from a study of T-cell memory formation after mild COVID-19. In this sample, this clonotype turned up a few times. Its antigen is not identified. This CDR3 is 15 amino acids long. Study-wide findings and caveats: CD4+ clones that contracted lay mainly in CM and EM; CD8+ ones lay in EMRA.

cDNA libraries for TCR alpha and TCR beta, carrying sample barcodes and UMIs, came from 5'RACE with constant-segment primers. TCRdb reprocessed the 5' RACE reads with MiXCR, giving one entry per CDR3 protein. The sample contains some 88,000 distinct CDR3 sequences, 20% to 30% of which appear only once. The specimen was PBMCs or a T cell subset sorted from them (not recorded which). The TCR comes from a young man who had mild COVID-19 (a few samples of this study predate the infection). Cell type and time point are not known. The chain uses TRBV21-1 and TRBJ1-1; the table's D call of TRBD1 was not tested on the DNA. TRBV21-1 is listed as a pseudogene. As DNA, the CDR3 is TGTGCCAGCAGCTACCCCGGGACAGGGAACACTGAAGCTTTCTTT. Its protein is CASSYPGTGNTEAFF.